A selection of T cell receptor beta chains follows, all from one sample in a study of blood T cell repertoires in COVID-19. TCRdb's copy holds only in-frame clones and misses some; the assay was immunoSEQ multiplex PCR. The data contain 85,000 to 110,000 clones, roughly 87% of them singletons. The sequencing sample was made of peripheral blood. These receptors all stem from an elderly woman in a cohort sampled during active COVID-19. The CDR3 runs from the conserved cysteine through the conserved F or W. The order of the fields is J gene, clone size, D gene, V gene, CDR3 DNA, CDR3 protein. A D gene is named only where the DNA matches it firmly. Expanded clones get a size class; other rows say once, few or many, or leave the size out.

TRBJ2-1	-	-	TRBV24-1	TGTGCCACCAGTGATAAGGAGGAAATAAACAATGAGCAGTTCTTC	CATSDKEEINNEQFF
TRBJ2-1	once	TRBD2	TRBV18	TGTGCCAGCTCACCACCGGGGGGGACCTACAATGAGCAGTTCTTC	CASSPPGGTYNEQFF
TRBJ1-4	-	TRBD1	TRBV18	TGTGCCAGCTCACCCAGGGGGAATGGTAATGAAAAACTGTTTTTT	CASSPRGNGNEKLFF
TRBJ1-2	-	-	TRBV2	TGTGCCAGCAGTTATTCTGATGGCTACACCTTC	CASSYSDGYTF
TRBJ1-6	few	-	TRBV7-9	TGTGCCAGCAGCTTAAGTCCGAGCTCCTATAATTCACCCCTCCACTTT	CASSLSPSSYNSPLHF
TRBJ1-4	once	-	TRBV18	TGTGCCAGCCTGGGGGCCGTAAATGAAAAACTGTTTTTT	CASLGAVNEKLFF
TRBJ2-7	-	TRBD2	TRBV7-2	TGTGCCAGCAGCTTAATGGGCTCGGGGGGAGAGCAGTACTTC	CASSLMGSGGEQYF
TRBJ1-2	-	-	TRBV5-1	TGCGCCAGCAGCCCCGGGACAACAGGCTTTGGCTACACCTTC	CASSPGTTGFGYTF
TRBJ2-1	-	TRBD1	TRBV7-9	TGTGCCAGCAGCTTAGATAGGGGGCGGCAGTTCTTC	CASSLDRGRQFF
TRBJ1-5	-	-	TRBV6-5	TGTGCCAGCAGTTACCAAACAGGGTGGCAGCCCCAGCATTTT	CASSYQTGWQPQHF